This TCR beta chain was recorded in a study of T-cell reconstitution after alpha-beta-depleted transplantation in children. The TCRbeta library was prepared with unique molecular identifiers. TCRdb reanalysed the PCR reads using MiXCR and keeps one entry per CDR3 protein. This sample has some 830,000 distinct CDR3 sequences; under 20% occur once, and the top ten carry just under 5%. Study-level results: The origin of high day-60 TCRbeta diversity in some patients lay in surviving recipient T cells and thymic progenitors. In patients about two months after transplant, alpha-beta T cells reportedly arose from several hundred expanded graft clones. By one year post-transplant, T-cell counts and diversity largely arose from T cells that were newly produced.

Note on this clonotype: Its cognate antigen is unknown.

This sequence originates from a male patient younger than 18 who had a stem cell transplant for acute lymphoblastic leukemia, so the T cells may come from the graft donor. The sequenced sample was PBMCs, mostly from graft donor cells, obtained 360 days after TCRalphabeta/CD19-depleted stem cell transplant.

CDR3 coding DNA: TGTGCCAGCAGTTACCCCCGGACAGACCGGGGTTTCTTT. The encoded protein is CASSYPRTDRGFF. The rearrangement links TRBV6-6 to TRBJ1-1, with a possible D match to TRBD1 (6 bases). The CDR3 is 13 amino acids. CDR1 is MNHNY and CDR2 is SVGAGI in the germline V gene (reference sequence). V was trimmed by 2 bases and J by 13 bases, leaving 17 bases between them.